The 19 T cell receptor beta chains below come from one sample, sequenced in a study of T cells and Merkel cell carcinoma outcomes. The assay was immunoSEQ multiplex PCR, and TCRdb's table has in-frame clones only and misses some. The repertoire holds over 1,500 clones, with over 90% as singletons. The sample comprised tumor tissue from Merkel cell carcinoma. The receptors derive from a human donor with Merkel cell carcinoma.

The chain combines TRBV19 with TRBJ2-2; D remains ambiguous. The ends were cut back, 7 bases at V and 5 bases at J, with 11 bases in the middle. Germline values: CDR1 LNHDA, CDR2 SQIVND (reference sequence). The CDR3 runs to 13 residues. For the CDR3, the DNA is TGTGCCAGTAAGAAATACGGGACCGGGGAGCTGTTTTTT. This encodes CASKKYGTGELFF.

CDR3 protein: CASSPRGREAGELFF. The CDR3, as DNA: TGTGCCAGCAGCCCCCGGGGCAGGGAAGCAGGGGAGCTGTTTTTT. V gene TRBV7-9 combines with J gene TRBJ2-2, with D perhaps TRBD1 or TRBD2 (5 bases each). With 5 bases removed from V and 8 bases from J, the gap between germline ends came to 18 bases. The CDR3 length is 15 residues. Germline V CDR1 and CDR2: SEHNR, FQNEAQ (reference sequence).

The rearrangement uses TRBV20-1 and TRBJ1-2; D gene ambiguous. Per the germline V gene, CDR1 is DFQATT and CDR2 is SNEGSKA (reference sequence). Trimming removed 0 bases at V and 8 bases at J, with 7 bases between. The CDR3 extends over 11 amino acids. As DNA, the CDR3 is TGCAGTGCTAGAGATCCACGAGGCTACACCTTC. Translation: CSARDPRGYTF.

V gene TRBV4-1 combines with J gene TRBJ2-2, with a tentative D call TRBD1 (5 bases). Trimming pared 0 bases from V and 9 bases from J, leaving 8 bases between. Germline loops: CDR1 MGHRA, CDR2 YSYEKL. The CDR3 length is 13 residues. For the CDR3, the DNA is TGCGCCAGCAGCCAAGAACAGGTTAGGGAGCTGTTTTTT. Residues: CASSQEQVRELFF.

The genes are TRBV6-5 and TRBJ1-3; 9 bases agree with TRBD1. This CDR3 contains 15 residues. V trimming: 6 bases; J trimming: 0 bases; junction bases outside the gene matches: 3. Germline CDR1 is MNHEY and CDR2 is SVGAGI. Written as DNA, the CDR3 is TGTGCCAGCAGCCTGACAGGGGGCTCTGGAAACACCATATATTTT. Translated: CASSLTGGSGNTIYF.

The gene calls are TRBV19 and TRBJ1-6, with 11 bases matching TRBD1. CDR1 and CDR2 from the germline V gene are LNHDA and SQIVND (reference sequence). Trimming removed 6 bases from V and 10 bases from J; junction bases left unmatched: 5. This CDR3 is 14 amino acids long. The CDR3 here is CASSTGTGGSPLHF. CDR3 nucleotides: TGTGCCAGTAGCACAGGGACAGGGGGGTCACCCCTCCACTTT.

This sequence joins TRBV11-2 and TRBJ2-7; a weak D match, TRBD2 (5 bases). CDR3 size: 14 residues. Trimming left V 5 bases short and J 6 bases short, with 17 bases between. From germline, CDR1 is SGHAT and CDR2 FQNNGV. The chain's CDR3 is CASSPTRGLFEQYF. The DNA for the CDR3 is TGTGCCAGCAGCCCCACCCGAGGACTCTTCGAGCAGTACTTC.

This clone came up once. V gene TRBV7-9 combines with J gene TRBJ2-3, with TRBD2 matching over 7 bases. The CDR3 length is 15 residues. Germline V gene lookup returns CDR1 SEHNR and CDR2 FQNEAQ (reference sequence). Unmatched junction bases numbered 6, after V lost 1 base and J lost 5 bases. CDR3 nucleotides: TGTGCCAGCAGCTTAGGAGCGCAGCGGGAAGATACGCAGTATTTT. Protein product: CASSLGAQREDTQYF. The full variable domain, its missing parts supplied by reference TRBV7-9 and TRBJ2-3, is DTGVSQNPRHKITKRGQNVTFRCDPISEHNRLYWYRQTLGQGPEFLTYFQNEAQLEKSRLLSDRFSAERPKGSFSTLEIQRTEQGDSAMYLCASSLGAQREDTQYFGPGTRLTVL.

The V gene is TRBV5-8, the J gene TRBJ1-1; D gene unclear. V was pared by 0 bases and J by 0 bases, with 9 bases between. The CDR3 consists of 15 residues. Germline lookup yields CDR1 SGHTS and CDR2 YDEGEE. CDR3 sequence: CASSLVGVLNTEAFF. In nucleotides, the CDR3 is TGTGCCAGCAGCTTGGTCGGGGTATTGAACACTGAAGCTTTCTTT. The full variable domain, completed using reference TRBV5-8 and TRBJ1-1, is EAGVTQSPTHLIKTRGQQATLRCSPISGHTSVYWYQQALGLGLQFLLWYDEGEERNRGNFPPRFSGRQFPNYSSELNVNALELEDSALYLCASSLVGVLNTEAFFGQGTRLTVV.

The CDR3 is CASSANWTSGLSYEQYF. CDR3 bases: TGTGCCAGCAGCGCGAACTGGACTAGCGGGCTCTCCTACGAGCAGTACTTC. The rearrangement uses TRBV7-4 and TRBJ2-7; 11 positions match TRBD2. The length of the CDR3 is 17 residues. Per the germline V gene, CDR1 is SGHVT and CDR2 is SQSDAQ. V shed 5 bases, J shed 0 bases, and the junction held 9 bases outside the gene matches.

In DNA form, the CDR3 reads TGTGCCAGCAGTGCCGGGACAGTCGTATCCTACGAGCAGTACTTC. Translation gives CASSAGTVVSYEQYF. This rearrangement joins TRBV28 to TRBJ2-7; 7 bases align to TRBD1. The CDR3 is made up of 15 amino acids. The germline V gene has CDR1 MDHEN and CDR2 SYDVKM. V shed 5 bases, J shed 1 base, and the junction held 8 bases outside the gene matches.

The V call is TRBV6-6, the J call TRBJ2-7; D gene ambiguous. The CDR3 extends over 13 amino acids. Trimming pared 6 bases from V and 1 base from J, leaving 10 bases between. Germline assignment: CDR1 MNHNY and CDR2 SVGAGI (reference sequence). The CDR3 sequence is CASRETASYEQYF. Here the CDR3 DNA reads TGTGCCAGCAGGGAGACCGCTTCCTACGAGCAGTACTTC.

This clone was detected once. The chain links TRBV29-1 to TRBJ1-4; perhaps TRBD1 as D (6 bases). The CDR3 runs 15 residues. Trimming removed 6 bases at V and 0 bases at J, with 14 bases between. Germline V gives CDR1 SQVTM, CDR2 ANQGSEA. CDR3 DNA: TGCAGCGTAATGACAGGCTTTGCAACTAATGAAAAACTGTTTTTT. This encodes CSVMTGFATNEKLFF. Supplemented by reference TRBV29-1 and TRBJ1-4, the full variable domain reads SAVISQKPSRDICQRGTSLTIQCQVDSQVTMMFWYRQQPGQSLTLIATANQGSEATYESGFVIDKFPISRPNLTFSTLTVSNMSPEDSSIYLCSVMTGFATNEKLFFGSGTQLSVL.

This sequence joins TRBV5-1 and TRBJ2-7, with TRBD1 as a possible D gene (6 bases). Per germline, CDR1 SGHRS and CDR2 YFSETQ. The CDR3 runs 14 residues. The V end lost 4 bases, the J end lost 7 bases, and 18 bases lay between the germline ends. The CDR3 sequence: CASSPGTPHGEQYF. The CDR3 coding sequence is TGCGCCAGCAGCCCCGGGACACCGCACGGTGAGCAGTACTTC.

The chain joins TRBV5-3 to TRBJ2-7, with D maybe TRBD1 (5 bases). TRBV5-3 is treated as an ORF (open reading frame) with a function not yet certain. This CDR3 spans 22 amino acids. Trimming shortened V by 4 bases and J by 3 bases, and 38 bases separated the two germline ends. CDR3 DNA sequence: TGTGCCAGAAGCCCCCGCGAGAGCCCACTTAAGATTAAGCGTCGTAGGGGCTACGAGCAGTACTTC. It translates to CARSPRESPLKIKRRRGYEQYF.

This clone showed up just once. The genes are TRBV5-8 and TRBJ1-5; 8 bases align to TRBD1. V shed 4 bases, J shed 9 bases, and the junction held 9 bases outside the gene matches. There are 14 residues in the CDR3. Germline V gene lookup returns CDR1 SGHTS and CDR2 YDEGEE. CDR3 sequence reads: CASSPNRGGRPQHF. CDR3 DNA: TGTGCCAGCAGCCCAAACAGGGGGGGGAGGCCCCAGCATTTT.

The chain recombines TRBV7-3 with TRBJ2-6, with D possibly matching TRBD2 (6 bases). V was clipped by 3 bases and J by 2 bases, with 8 bases between them. CDR3 length: 15 residues. Germline CDR1 is SGHTA and CDR2 is FQGTGA. CDR3 nucleotide sequence: TGTGCCAGCAGCTTTGGAGGGGCTGGGGCCAACGTCCTGACTTTC. Amino acids: CASSFGGAGANVLTF.

This chain links TRBV28 with TRBJ2-7; 12 bases are shared with TRBD2. V trimming: 6 bases; J trimming: 7 bases; junction bases outside the gene matches: 10. The germline CDR1 and CDR2 sequences are MDHEN and SYDVKM. CDR3 length: 15 amino acids. This CDR3 reads CASSPPSGRVGEQYF. The CDR3 region has the DNA TGTGCCAGCAGCCCCCCTAGCGGGAGGGTGGGGGAGCAGTACTTC.

The chain carries TRBV29-1 and TRBJ2-1, with 7 bases that match TRBD1. V was pared by 4 bases and J by 1 base, with 7 bases of the junction left unmatched. The CDR3 extends over 15 amino acids. CDR1 is SQVTM and CDR2 is ANQGSEA in the germline V gene. The CDR3 loop reads CSVGTGRSSYNEQFF. The CDR3, as DNA: TGCAGCGTTGGGACAGGTAGAAGTTCCTACAATGAGCAGTTCTTC.